This T cell receptor beta chain appears in the sequencing data of a study of blood T cell repertoires in COVID-19. Study as a whole: T cells, B-cell-depleted T cells, or PBMCs supplied cDNA or gDNA.

Assay used: immunoSEQ multiplex PCR; TCRdb lists only in-frame clones, some missing. The sample holds about 200,000 clones, 80% seen once. There are a few counts of this clone. The clonotype was recovered from a human donor in a cohort sampled during active COVID-19. Sequences were obtained from peripheral blood.

CDR3 nucleotide sequence: TGTGCCAGCAGCCAAGATTTGGGACAAAGCTCCTACGAGCAGTACTTC. Its translation: CASSQDLGQSSYEQYF. This chain joins TRBV3-1 (or the pseudogene TRBV3-2) and TRBJ2-7, with D possibly being TRBD1 (6 bases). V was shortened by 0 bases and J by 0 bases, with 12 bases between the two germline ends. CDR1 and CDR2 (germline): LGHDT, YNNKEL (reference sequence). The CDR3 is 16 residues long.